The 3 T cell receptor beta chains below were found in one sample sequenced in a study of shared clonotypes between healthy human individuals. The method was immunoSEQ multiplex PCR; TCRdb's version includes in-frame clones alone and lacks a portion of them. The sample holds some 350,000 clones, about 74% seen once. The source material was memory CD4+ T cells sorted from blood. Described subset: CD45RA-negative fraction. The receptors were gathered from a man aged 30 to 39 in good health.

The gene calls are TRBV12-5 and TRBJ1-1, with TRBD1 matching over 11 bases. Losses at the gene ends were 7 bases for V and 4 bases for J; bases not matched to a gene: 8. The CDR3 sequence is 15 residues long. Per germline, CDR1 LGHNT and CDR2 FRNRAP. This CDR3 is CASAPDRGRGTEAFF. The DNA of the CDR3 is TGTGCTAGTGCACCGGACAGGGGGCGCGGCACTGAAGCTTTCTTT.

The rearrangement uses TRBV7-2 and TRBJ2-4, with D perhaps TRBD2 (6 bases). The CDR3 is made up of 14 amino acids. V lost 5 bases to trimming and J lost 9 bases, with 17 bases between them. Germline V gene sequence: CDR1 SGHTA, CDR2 FQGNSA. CDR3 nucleotides: TGTGCCAGCAGCCGCCGGGCCTCGGAGGGCATTCAGTACTTC. It translates to CASSRRASEGIQYF. The variable domain in full, with the rest retrieved from reference TRBV7-2 and TRBJ2-4, is GAGVSQSPSNKVTEKGKDVELRCDPISGHTALYWYRQSLGQGLEFLIYFQGNSAPDKSGLPSDRFSAERTGGSVSTLTIQRTQQEDSAVYLCASSRRASEGIQYFGAGTRLSVL.

The table lists this clone with a few counts. The V and J genes are TRBV30 and TRBJ1-2; TRBD1 might be the D (6 bases). This CDR3 region has 16 residues. Germline lookup yields CDR1 GTSNPN and CDR2 SVGIG (reference sequence). V lost 3 bases and J 1 base, leaving 18 bases between the germline ends. Here the CDR3 DNA reads TGTGCCTGGAGGGACCTGAGGACAGTTGGTAACTATGGCTACACCTTC. It encodes CAWRDLRTVGNYGYTF.